The sequence of this TCR beta chain was determined in a study of CD8 T cells in ankylosing spondylitis. General study findings and limits: The study identified a TCR beta motif of under 10 highly homologous variants that appeared characteristic of ankylosing spondylitis blood.

TCRdb recomputed calls from the 5' RACE reads with MiXCR, one row per CDR3 protein. This table has about 510,000 distinct CDR3 sequences, roughly 5% appearing once. The CDR3 has 13 amino acids. Trimming cost V 3 bases and J 4 bases, with 9 bases left between them. This clonotype was seen many times. Its antigen is currently unknown. The source is a male donor with ankylosing spondylitis. This chain connects TRBV12-3 or TRBV12-4 to TRBJ1-1; D is uncertain. The sample was blood, either unsorted or a sorted T cell fraction (not recorded which). This CDR3 is CASSFRKGTEAFF. The DNA for the CDR3 is TGTGCCAGCAGTTTTAGGAAGGGCACTGAAGCTTTCTTT.